This passage covers 21 T cell receptor beta chains from one sample sequenced in a study of spatial heterogeneity in lung cancer. The time point: blood at routine non-recurrence follow-up after resection. A single record per CDR3 protein comes from TCRdb applying MiXCR to the 5' RACE reads. In the table there are under 150,000 distinct CDR3 sequences, 11% of which are singletons. Here the sequenced sample was PBMCs, taken at follow-up. The receptors were sampled from a female donor with early-stage non-small cell lung cancer.

In its sample, this clonotype was seen a few times. The chain employs TRBV6-2 or TRBV6-3 and TRBJ2-7, with D unclear. CDR1 is MNHEY, CDR2 SVGEGT, per germline. Deletions cut 10 bases from V and 0 bases from J, with 16 bases between. The CDR3 has 14 amino acids. The CDR3 DNA follows: TGTGCCACCAAGCCCTCCCTTCGCTCCTACGAGCAGTACGTC. Translated: CATKPSLRSYEQYV.

This clonotype was counted at least ten times. The genes are TRBV12-3 or TRBV12-4 and TRBJ1-2; unclear D gene. V was shortened by 1 base and J by 4 bases, with 4 bases between the two germline ends. The CDR3 is made up of 12 amino acids. DNA for the CDR3: TGTGCCAGCAGTTTAGGTCTCTATGGCTACACCTTC. Translating gives CASSLGLYGYTF.

This clonotype was seen only a few times. This chain links TRBV29-1 with TRBJ1-3, with unresolved D. Germline V gene lookup returns CDR1 SQVTM and CDR2 ANQGSEA. The V end lost 5 bases, the J end lost 0 bases, and 5 bases lay between the germline ends. CDR3 length: 12 amino acids. The CDR3 loop reads CSVHISGNTIYF. DNA of the CDR3: TGCAGCGTTCACATCTCTGGAAACACCATATATTTT.

At least ten counts were recorded for this clonotype. V usage is TRBV5-5 and J usage is TRBJ1-1, with D maybe TRBD1 (5 bases). Trimming left V 7 bases short and J 4 bases short, with 17 bases between. The CDR3 covers 14 residues. CDR1 is SGHKS and CDR2 is YYEKEE in the germline V gene (reference sequence). The CDR3 reads CASGALGPATEAFF. As DNA, the CDR3 is TGTGCCAGCGGCGCCTTGGGGCCGGCCACTGAAGCTTTCTTT.

In this sample, this clonotype turned up many times. This chain uses TRBV28 with TRBJ1-6, with D unresolved. Germline V gene sequence: CDR1 MDHEN, CDR2 SYDVKM. CDR3 length: 15 residues. Trimming pared 6 bases from V and 7 bases from J, leaving 16 bases between. The CDR3 reads CASREAKGTNSPLHF. The CDR3 coding sequence is TGTGCCAGCAGGGAGGCCAAGGGCACCAATTCACCCCTCCACTTT.

In its sample, this clonotype was seen a few times. One end of the junction is discordant with germline, which a read error may explain. The chain carries TRBV18 and TRBJ2-6, with no clear D. This CDR3 has 16 residues. In germline, CDR1 is KGHSH, CDR2 LQKENI. The CDR3 spells CVSSPPGNLGANVLTF. In DNA, the CDR3 is TGTGTCAGCTCACCTCCGGGTAACCTAGGGGCCAACGTCCTGACTTTC.

V gene TRBV20-1 combines with J gene TRBJ1-5; D gene unclear. The germline CDR1 and CDR2 sequences are DFQATT and SNEGSKA (reference sequence). The V end was cut by 3 bases, the J end by 6 bases, with 9 bases between. The CDR3 contains 12 residues. The CDR3 reads CSASKTGQPQHF. The CDR3 DNA reads as TGCAGTGCTAGTAAGACCGGTCAGCCCCAGCATTTT.

CDR3 DNA: TGTGCCAGCAGCTCCCAGGCCGGACAGGGAATCCCCCAGTACTTC. Translated: CASSSQAGQGIPQYF. V and J are TRBV7-9 and TRBJ2-5; TRBD1 aligns across 8 bases. The CDR3 length is 15 residues. Germline CDR1 SEHNR, CDR2 FQNEAQ (reference sequence). The junction had 13 bases not matched to a gene; V was cut back by 4 bases and J by 9 bases.

This clonotype was seen at least ten times. The V and J genes are TRBV19 and TRBJ1-5; D is uncertain. Trimming shortened V by 7 bases and J by 2 bases, and 15 bases separated the two germline ends. The germline V gene has CDR1 LNHDA and CDR2 SQIVND (reference sequence). This CDR3 comprises 15 residues. CDR3 bases: TGTGCCAGTATTGCCGGGCCGAGGCGCAATCAGCCCCAGCATTTT. Translating gives CASIAGPRRNQPQHF.

This clonotype has a handful of counts. The CDR3 protein is CASSSYRGRDYGYTF. CDR3 bases: TGTGCCAGCAGCTCATACCGGGGGCGCGACTATGGCTACACCTTC. This chain uses TRBV7-2 with TRBJ1-2, with TRBD1 as a possible D gene (6 bases). From germline, CDR1 is SGHTA and CDR2 FQGNSA. The CDR3 runs to 15 residues. V shed 4 bases and J shed 3 bases, with 15 bases lying between them.

This clonotype has just a few counts. The rearrangement uses TRBV28 and TRBJ2-7; perhaps TRBD2 as D (5 bases). V gave up 3 bases and J gave up 9 bases, with 15 bases separating them. The CDR3 runs to 13 residues. The germline V gene encodes CDR1 MDHEN and CDR2 SYDVKM. In DNA form, the CDR3 reads TGTGCCAGCAGTTTTCGACGGACTTGGGGGCAGTACGTC. Translated: CASSFRRTWGQYV.

The V call is TRBV6-5, the J call TRBJ1-1; 7 bases align to TRBD1. This CDR3 has 17 residues. Losses at the gene ends were 6 bases for V and 2 bases for J; bases not matched to a gene: 15. Per the germline V gene, CDR1 is MNHEY and CDR2 is SVGAGI. DNA of the CDR3: TGTGCCAGCAGGCCGGCAGGGGGTGCATGGTTTAACACTGAAGCTTTCTTT. Translating it yields CASRPAGGAWFNTEAFF.

V gene TRBV11-2 combines with J gene TRBJ2-1, with TRBD2 as a possible D gene (6 bases). The V and J ends lost 2 bases and 9 bases respectively, with 23 bases between them. The CDR3 spans 17 residues. CDR1 and CDR2 (germline): SGHAT, FQNNGV. The CDR3: CASSLIRTAGIRSEQFF. For the CDR3, the DNA is TGTGCCAGCAGCTTAATTCGTACGGCGGGAATTCGCAGTGAGCAGTTCTTC. Combining the CDR3 with reference TRBV11-2 and TRBJ2-1 gives the whole variable domain EAGVAQSPRYKIIEKRQSVAFWCNPISGHATLYWYQQILGQGPKLLIQFQNNGVVDDSQLPKDRFSAERLKGVDSTLKIQPAKLEDSAVYLCASSLIRTAGIRSEQFFGPGTRLTVL.

This clonotype was counted ten times or more. The V and J genes are TRBV28 and TRBJ2-3, with 12 bases matching TRBD2. Germline V gene sequence: CDR1 MDHEN, CDR2 SYDVKM. The J segment lost 0 bases and the V segment lost 5 bases, leaving 12 bases of the junction unmatched. CDR3 size: 19 residues. The chain's CDR3 is CASSPLWGTSGYSTDTQYF. The CDR3 DNA sequence: TGTGCCAGCAGTCCATTATGGGGGACTAGCGGGTATAGCACAGATACGCAGTATTTT.

Many counts were recorded for this clonotype. The CDR3 DNA follows: TGCAGTGCTAGAGATTTTGGGGAAAGCTCCTACAATGAGCAGTTCTTC. This gives the protein CSARDFGESSYNEQFF. The chain couples TRBV20-1 to TRBJ2-1; D uncertain. The CDR3 has 16 amino acids. The V and J ends lost 0 bases and 0 bases respectively, with 12 bases between them. Per the germline V gene, CDR1 is DFQATT and CDR2 is SNEGSKA (reference sequence).

The V and J genes are TRBV7-9 and TRBJ2-1; 8 bases agree with TRBD1. J lost 4 bases, V lost 5 bases, and 10 bases had no gene match. There are 16 residues in the CDR3. Per germline, CDR1 SEHNR and CDR2 FQNEAQ (reference sequence). The DNA for the CDR3 is TGTGCCAGCAGCCCCGGGGACAGGACAGTATACAATGAGCAGTTCTTC. It encodes CASSPGDRTVYNEQFF.

This clonotype has just a few counts. V and J are TRBV7-2 and TRBJ1-5; D is unclear. Germline V gene sequence: CDR1 SGHTA, CDR2 FQGNSA. The CDR3 extends over 16 amino acids. Trimming cost V 4 bases and J 0 bases, with 13 bases left between them. The CDR3 spells CASSSATTYSNQPQHF. For the CDR3, the DNA is TGTGCCAGCAGCTCTGCGACGACCTATAGCAATCAGCCCCAGCATTTT.

This clonotype was detected only a few times. This sequence joins TRBV9 and TRBJ2-1; D is ambiguous. This CDR3 spans 15 amino acids. Between the trimmed V and J ends, which lost 4 bases and 4 bases, there was a span of 15 bases. The germline gives CDR1 SGDLS, CDR2 YYNGEE. Here the CDR3 reads CASSSMGLQYNEQFF. The DNA of the CDR3 is TGTGCCAGCAGCTCAATGGGCCTTCAATACAATGAGCAGTTCTTC.

This clonotype was counted at least ten times. The chain combines TRBV20-1 with TRBJ2-3, with 9 bases lining up with TRBD2. The CDR3 is made up of 11 amino acids. J gave up 7 bases and V 8 bases, and 4 bases lay outside the gene matches. Looked up from germline, CDR1 is DFQATT and CDR2 is SNEGSKA (reference sequence). The CDR3 protein is CSRREGHTQYF. The CDR3 DNA is TGCAGTCGGCGGGAGGGACATACGCAGTATTTT.

This clonotype appeared many times. The V gene is TRBV12-3 or TRBV12-4, the J gene TRBJ2-3; the D is unclear. Trimming removed 7 bases at V and 6 bases at J, with 8 bases between. CDR3 length: 11 residues. CDR3 residues: CASTPGDTQYF. The CDR3 coding sequence is TGTGCCAGCACCCCCGGGGATACGCAGTATTTT.

The rearrangement uses TRBV5-1 and TRBJ2-7; TRBD2 is a possible D gene (6 bases). The CDR3 extends over 14 amino acids. The germline V gene has CDR1 SGHRS and CDR2 YFSETQ. Between the trimmed V and J ends, which lost 4 bases and 7 bases, there was a span of 18 bases. The CDR3 loop reads CASSPGLETKEQYF. Here the CDR3 DNA reads TGCGCCAGCAGCCCGGGACTGGAAACTAAGGAGCAGTACTTC. Looking up the rest from reference TRBV5-1 and TRBJ2-7 gives the full variable domain: KAGVTQTPRYLIKTRGQQVTLSCSPISGHRSVSWYQQTPGQGLQFLFEYFSETQRNKGNFPGRFSGRQFSNSRSEMNVSTLELGDSALYLCASSPGLETKEQYFGPGTRLTVT.